The subject of this entry is one T cell receptor (beta chain). Its antigen is unknown. Profiled with immunoSEQ multiplex PCR; TCRdb holds only in-frame clones, not every one. The sample includes roughly 170,000 clones, roughly nine tenths of them seen just once. The data derive from a study of T cell responses to AZD1222 COVID-19 vaccine. Study-wide results and limits: Seropositive at baseline were only a handful of AZD1222 recipients. Donors in the cohort were predominantly white British and more often female, and clonal diversity was possibly underestimated.

The CDR3 covers 13 residues. In germline, CDR1 is MNHNS, CDR2 SASEGT. Trimming cost V 2 bases and J 0 bases, with 2 bases left between them. This chain joins TRBV6-1 and TRBJ2-4, with D unclear. This receptor was obtained from an adult in good health. Here the sequenced sample was peripheral blood, taken on day 0 of AZD1222 vaccination. In DNA form, the CDR3 reads TGTGCCAGCAGTGAATTAGCCAAAAACATTCAGTACTTC. Translating it yields CASSELAKNIQYF.